The rows below give T cell receptor beta chains drawn from one sample of a study of T-cell reconstitution after alpha-beta-depleted transplantation in children. MiXCR was run by TCRdb on the PCR reads, yielding one entry per CDR3 protein. The sample includes around 480,000 distinct CDR3 sequences, roughly 33% of them seen just once. Specimen: PBMCs from the stem cell graft donor, collected from the stem cell graft. These receptors came from a human donor who donated a stem cell graft to a child with aplastic anemia. Each CDR3 is given with its conserved first and last residue. Fields, in order: clone size, V gene, D gene, J gene, CDR3 protein, CDR3 DNA. D genes are given only for firm matches. Rows give clone size only sometimes, using once, few, many, or a class for an expanded clone.

clone_size: .; v_call: TRBV20-1; d_call: .; j_call: TRBJ1-2; cdr3_aa: CSARDLDMPYGYTF; cdr3_nt: TGCAGTGCTAGAGACCTGGACATGCCCTATGGCTACACCTTC
clone_size: few; v_call: TRBV24-1; d_call: .; j_call: TRBJ2-1; cdr3_aa: CATSAGRVPYNEQFF; cdr3_nt: TGTGCCACCAGTGCTGGCAGGGTACCCTACAATGAGCAGTTCTTC
clone_size: .; v_call: TRBV12-3/TRBV12-4; d_call: TRBD1; j_call: TRBJ2-5; cdr3_aa: CASSPGTGGVETQYF; cdr3_nt: TGTGCCAGCAGCCCTGGGACAGGGGGCGTAGAGACCCAGTACTTC
clone_size: few; v_call: TRBV19; d_call: TRBD1; j_call: TRBJ2-3; cdr3_aa: CASSISRGSTDTQYF; cdr3_nt: TGTGCCAGTAGTATTTCCAGGGGGAGCACAGATACGCAGTATTTT
clone_size: few; v_call: TRBV3-1; d_call: .; j_call: TRBJ1-2; cdr3_aa: CASSQGGVGYGYTF; cdr3_nt: TGTGCCAGCAGCCAAGGCGGGGTTGGCTATGGCTACACCTTC
clone_size: once; v_call: TRBV27; d_call: .; j_call: TRBJ1-1; cdr3_aa: CASSFRGGHTEAFF; cdr3_nt: TGTGCCAGCAGTTTCAGGGGTGGGCACACTGAAGCTTTCTTT
clone_size: few; v_call: TRBV5-1; d_call: TRBD2; j_call: TRBJ2-1; cdr3_aa: CASSAETSGRAWNEQFF; cdr3_nt: TGTGCCAGCAGCGCCGAAACTAGCGGGAGGGCCTGGAATGAGCAGTTCTTC
clone_size: .; v_call: TRBV7-9; d_call: TRBD1; j_call: TRBJ2-5; cdr3_aa: CASSPYRGLETQYF; cdr3_nt: TGTGCCAGCAGCCCTTACAGGGGCTTAGAGACCCAGTACTTC
clone_size: .; v_call: TRBV27; d_call: TRBD1; j_call: TRBJ2-1; cdr3_aa: CASAPGQEGNEQFF; cdr3_nt: TGTGCCAGCGCTCCGGGACAGGAGGGCAATGAGCAGTTCTTC
clone_size: .; v_call: TRBV29-1; d_call: .; j_call: TRBJ1-1; cdr3_aa: CSGQGRTEAFF; cdr3_nt: TGCAGCGGTCAGGGGAGGACTGAAGCTTTCTTT
clone_size: .; v_call: TRBV20-1; d_call: .; j_call: TRBJ2-5; cdr3_aa: CSARDRRASDPWVWETQYF; cdr3_nt: TGCAGTGCTAGAGATCGCAGGGCCTCGGACCCCTGGGTTTGGGAGACCCAGTACTTC
clone_size: many; v_call: TRBV9; d_call: TRBD1; j_call: TRBJ2-1; cdr3_aa: CASSGVGQGPDEQFF; cdr3_nt: TGTGCCAGCAGCGGGGTTGGACAGGGCCCGGATGAGCAGTTCTTC
clone_size: few; v_call: TRBV12-5; d_call: TRBD1; j_call: TRBJ1-4; cdr3_aa: CASGPAGTGGLTVEKLFF; cdr3_nt: TGTGCTAGTGGCCCGGCCGGGACAGGGGGTTTGACTGTTGAAAAACTGTTTTTT
clone_size: .; v_call: TRBV5-1; d_call: TRBD1; j_call: TRBJ1-4; cdr3_aa: CASSSQGQEGEKLFF; cdr3_nt: TGCGCCAGCAGCTCGCAGGGACAGGAGGGAGAAAAACTGTTTTTT
clone_size: few; v_call: TRBV20-1; d_call: TRBD2; j_call: TRBJ2-1; cdr3_aa: CSASSSGNEQFF; cdr3_nt: TGCAGTGCTAGTTCTAGCGGCAATGAGCAGTTCTTC
clone_size: few; v_call: TRBV7-9; d_call: .; j_call: TRBJ1-5; cdr3_aa: CASSRGDQPQHF; cdr3_nt: TGTGCCAGCAGCAGGGGGGATCAGCCCCAGCATTTT
clone_size: .; v_call: TRBV20-1; d_call: TRBD1; j_call: TRBJ1-1; cdr3_aa: CSATLSGDRGAFF; cdr3_nt: TGCAGTGCCACACTCTCGGGGGACAGAGGGGCTTTCTTT
clone_size: once; v_call: TRBV18; d_call: .; j_call: TRBJ1-1; cdr3_aa: CASSPVKNTEAFF; cdr3_nt: TGTGCCAGCTCACCGGTTAAGAACACTGAAGCTTTCTTT
clone_size: few; v_call: TRBV20-1; d_call: TRBD2; j_call: TRBJ2-2; cdr3_aa: CSAQGLAGEHTGELFF; cdr3_nt: TGCAGTGCACAAGGACTAGCGGGAGAGCACACCGGGGAGCTGTTTTTT
clone_size: .; v_call: TRBV5-6; d_call: .; j_call: TRBJ1-4; cdr3_aa: CASSVDSFNEKLFF; cdr3_nt: TGTGCCAGCAGCGTGGACAGCTTTAATGAAAAACTGTTTTTT